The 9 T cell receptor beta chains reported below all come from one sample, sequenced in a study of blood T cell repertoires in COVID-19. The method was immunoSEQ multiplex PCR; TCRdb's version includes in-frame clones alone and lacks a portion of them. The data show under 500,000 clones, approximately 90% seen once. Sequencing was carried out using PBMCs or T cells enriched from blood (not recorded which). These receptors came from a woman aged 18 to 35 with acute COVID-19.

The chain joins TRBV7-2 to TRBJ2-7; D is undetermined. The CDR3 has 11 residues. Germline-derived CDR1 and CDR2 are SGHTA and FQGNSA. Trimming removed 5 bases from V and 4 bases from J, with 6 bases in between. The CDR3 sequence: CASSQAYEQYF. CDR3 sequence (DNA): TGTGCCAGCAGCCAGGCTTACGAGCAGTACTTC.

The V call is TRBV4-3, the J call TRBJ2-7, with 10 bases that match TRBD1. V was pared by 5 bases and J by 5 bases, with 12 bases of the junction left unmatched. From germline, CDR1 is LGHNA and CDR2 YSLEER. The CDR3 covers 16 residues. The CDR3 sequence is CASSAGTGALGNEQYF. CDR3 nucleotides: TGCGCCAGCAGCGCAGGGACAGGGGCCCTTGGGAACGAGCAGTACTTC.

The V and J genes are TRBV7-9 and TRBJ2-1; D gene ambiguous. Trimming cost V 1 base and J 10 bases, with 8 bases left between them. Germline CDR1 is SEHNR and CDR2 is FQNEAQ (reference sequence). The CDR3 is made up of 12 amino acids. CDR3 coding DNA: TGTGCCAGCAGCTTAGAGAGTGCAGAGCAGTTCTTC. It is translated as CASSLESAEQFF.

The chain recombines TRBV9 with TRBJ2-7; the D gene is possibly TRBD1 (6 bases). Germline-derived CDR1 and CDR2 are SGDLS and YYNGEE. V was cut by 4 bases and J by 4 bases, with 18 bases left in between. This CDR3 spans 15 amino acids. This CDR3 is CASSPTDRPGYEQYF. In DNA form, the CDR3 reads TGTGCCAGCAGCCCGACCGACAGGCCGGGGTACGAGCAGTACTTC.

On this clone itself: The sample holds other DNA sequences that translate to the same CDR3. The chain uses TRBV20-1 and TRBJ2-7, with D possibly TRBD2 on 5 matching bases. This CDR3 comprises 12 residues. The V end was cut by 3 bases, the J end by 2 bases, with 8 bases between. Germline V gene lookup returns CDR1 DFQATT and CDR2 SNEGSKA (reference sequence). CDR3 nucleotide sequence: TGCAGTGCTAGTTCCGGGACCTACGAGCAGTACTTC. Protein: CSASSGTYEQYF.

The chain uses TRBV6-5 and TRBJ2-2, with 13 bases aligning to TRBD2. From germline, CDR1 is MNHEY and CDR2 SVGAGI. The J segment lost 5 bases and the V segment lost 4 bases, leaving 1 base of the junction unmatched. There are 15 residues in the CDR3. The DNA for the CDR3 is TGTGCCAGCAGTTCGGGACTAGCGGGAACCGGGGAGCTGTTTTTT. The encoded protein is CASSSGLAGTGELFF.

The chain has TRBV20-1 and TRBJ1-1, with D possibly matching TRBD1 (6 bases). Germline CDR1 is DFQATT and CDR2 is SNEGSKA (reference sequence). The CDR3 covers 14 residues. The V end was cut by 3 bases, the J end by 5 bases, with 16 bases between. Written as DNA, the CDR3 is TGCAGTGCTAGTGCAGGGGTAGTTGAGACTGAAGCTTTCTTT. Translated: CSASAGVVETEAFF.

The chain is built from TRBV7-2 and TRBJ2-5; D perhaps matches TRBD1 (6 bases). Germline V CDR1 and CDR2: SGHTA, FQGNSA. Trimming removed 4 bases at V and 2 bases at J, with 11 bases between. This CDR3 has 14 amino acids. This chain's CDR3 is CASSSRQVQETQYF. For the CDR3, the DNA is TGTGCCAGCAGCTCTCGACAGGTTCAAGAGACCCAGTACTTC.

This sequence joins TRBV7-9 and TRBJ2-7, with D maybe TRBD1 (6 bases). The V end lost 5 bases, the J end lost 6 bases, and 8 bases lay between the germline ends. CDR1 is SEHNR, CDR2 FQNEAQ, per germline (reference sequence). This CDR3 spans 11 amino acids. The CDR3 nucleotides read TGTGCCAGCAGCGCAGGGGTCGAGCAGTACTTC. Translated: CASSAGVEQYF.